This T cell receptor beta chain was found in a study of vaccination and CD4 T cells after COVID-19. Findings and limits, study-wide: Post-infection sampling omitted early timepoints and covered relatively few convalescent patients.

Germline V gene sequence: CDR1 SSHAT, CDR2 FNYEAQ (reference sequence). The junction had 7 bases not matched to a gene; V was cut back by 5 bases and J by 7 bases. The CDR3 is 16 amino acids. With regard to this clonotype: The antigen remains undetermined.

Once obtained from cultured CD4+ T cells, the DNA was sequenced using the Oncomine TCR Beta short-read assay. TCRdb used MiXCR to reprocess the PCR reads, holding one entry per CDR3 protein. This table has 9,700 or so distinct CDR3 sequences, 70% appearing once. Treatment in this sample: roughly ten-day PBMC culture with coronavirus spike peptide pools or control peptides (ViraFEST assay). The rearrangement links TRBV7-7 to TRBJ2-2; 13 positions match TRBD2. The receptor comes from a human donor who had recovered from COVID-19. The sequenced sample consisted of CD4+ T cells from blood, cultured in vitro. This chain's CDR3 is CASSTRLAGGYGELFF. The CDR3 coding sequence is TGTGCCAGCAGCACCCGACTAGCGGGAGGTTACGGGGAGCTGTTTTTT.